Described below is a single T cell receptor (beta chain) sequence and its context. The PCR employed 60 Vbeta primers together with 13 Jbeta primers. Here immunoSEQ multiplex PCR was the method, and the copy in TCRdb shows in-frame clones only, minus some. In the table there are around 160,000 clones, 77% of which are singletons. The sample is drawn from a study of cytomegalovirus exposure and HLA in healthy donors. The CDR3 contains 14 residues. V lost 3 bases, J lost 6 bases, and 4 bases stayed unmatched. Germline V gene sequence: CDR1 SGHDT, CDR2 YYEEEE. The genes are TRBV5-6 and TRBJ2-4; the match to TRBD1 covers 9 bases. What was sequenced was PBMCs. The receptor was derived from a woman aged 40-49 years in good health and CMV-seropositive. In DNA form, the CDR3 reads TGTGCCAGCAGCTCGGACAGGGGAGGAAACATTCAGTACTTC. Its translation: CASSSDRGGNIQYF.